A single sample gave rise to the 26 T cell receptor beta chains below, sequenced in a study of blood T cell repertoires in COVID-19. The repertoire was sequenced with immunoSEQ multiplex PCR; TCRdb's copy has only in-frame clones and lacks some. The table lists roughly 350,000 clones, 80% to 90% of them singletons, with around 9.3% in the top ten. Sequencing used peripheral blood. The receptors shown here come from a woman in her 30s with COVID-19, enrolled during active disease.

The V call is TRBV7-3, the J call TRBJ2-3; possibly TRBD2 for D (5 bases). Germline CDR1 SGHTA, CDR2 FQGTGA. The CDR3 is 15 residues long. Trimming shortened V by 5 bases and J by 0 bases, and 12 bases separated the two germline ends. In DNA form, the CDR3 reads TGTGCCAGCAGCCAGACTATCACAAGCACAGATACGCAGTATTTT. It translates to CASSQTITSTDTQYF.

The rearrangement uses TRBV29-1 and TRBJ2-2, with TRBD1 identical over 9 bases. Germline CDR1 and CDR2: SQVTM and ANQGSEA. V lost 1 base and J lost 7; bases outside the gene matches: 4. The CDR3 covers 14 residues. The DNA of the CDR3 is TGCAGCGTTGAAGCGGGACAGGGTGTCGGGGAGCTGTTTTTT. It translates to CSVEAGQGVGELFF.

The rearrangement joins TRBV7-3 to TRBJ2-5; 11 bases match TRBD2. This CDR3 contains 19 residues. Per germline, CDR1 SGHTA and CDR2 FQGTGA. The V segment lost 4 bases and the J segment 5 bases; nucleotides outside the gene matches: 18. The CDR3 DNA follows: TGTGCCAGCAGCTCCCTGGCGCGGCTAGCGGGAGGAGGAGGGGAGACCCAGTACTTC. Amino acid sequence: CASSSLARLAGGGGETQYF.

The chain has TRBV6-6 and TRBJ2-7; 12 nucleotides line up with TRBD2. The trim removed 6 bases at V and 7 bases at J, leaving 10 bases unmatched. CDR1 and CDR2 from the germline V gene are MNHNY and SVGAGI (reference sequence). The CDR3 covers 15 residues. CDR3: CASSTGTSGSSEQYF. Written as DNA, the CDR3 is TGTGCCAGCAGCACAGGGACTAGCGGGTCGTCGGAGCAGTACTTC.

This chain connects TRBV27 to TRBJ2-2; 11 bases agree with TRBD2. Germline V gene data show CDR1 as MNHEY and CDR2 as SMNVEV (reference sequence). This CDR3 comprises 16 residues. V shed 5 bases and J 5 bases; nucleotides not matched to a gene: 7. The CDR3 reads CASSPTSGRDTGELFF. For the CDR3, the DNA is TGTGCCAGCAGTCCAACTAGCGGGAGAGATACCGGGGAGCTGTTTTTT.

The V call is TRBV5-1, the J call TRBJ1-6; D possibly corresponds to TRBD1 (6 bases). In germline, CDR1 is SGHRS, CDR2 YFSETQ. Trimming removed 2 bases at V and 7 bases at J, with 16 bases between. This CDR3 has 16 residues. The DNA for the CDR3 is TGCGCCAGCAGCTTACTCCAGGGGCTACGGAATTCACCCCTCCACTTT. It specifies CASSLLQGLRNSPLHF.

The chain combines TRBV19 with TRBJ2-3; a weak D match, TRBD2 (5 bases). CDR1 and CDR2 from the germline V gene are LNHDA and SQIVND (reference sequence). CDR3 length equals 13 residues. Trimming left V 5 bases short and J 5 bases short, with 11 bases between. The CDR3, as DNA: TGTGCCAGTAGTCTCGAGGGTGGAGATACGCAGTATTTT. Protein: CASSLEGGDTQYF.

This rearrangement joins TRBV28 to TRBJ1-2; unclear D gene. The CDR3 runs 14 residues. Germline loops: CDR1 MDHEN, CDR2 SYDVKM. Trimming took off 6 bases at V and 4 bases at J, with 15 bases between the two ends. CDR3 sequence reads: CASRTAITFYGYTF. CDR3 nucleotide sequence: TGTGCCAGCAGAACAGCAATTACATTCTATGGCTACACCTTC.

The chain combines TRBV27 with TRBJ2-5; D unclear. Looked up from germline, CDR1 is MNHEY and CDR2 is SMNVEV (reference sequence). Trimming removed 4 bases from V and 7 bases from J, with 16 bases in between. This CDR3 contains 14 residues. The DNA of the CDR3 is TGTGCCAGCAGTTCCGCCGGCGCAGGTTCGACCCAGTACTTC. Its protein is CASSSAGAGSTQYF.

The V call is TRBV19, the J call TRBJ1-1; D might be TRBD1 (6 bases). CDR3 length equals 17 residues. The ends were cut back, 8 bases at V and 1 base at J, with 23 bases in the middle. The germline CDR1 and CDR2 sequences are LNHDA and SQIVND (reference sequence). CDR3 nucleotides: TGTGCCAGTCGGGGGGGCGGAATGATTCCGACGAACACTGAAGCTTTCTTT. Translating gives CASRGGGMIPTNTEAFF.

This chain joins TRBV20-1 and TRBJ2-7; tentative D call: TRBD2 (6 bases). V was trimmed by 6 bases and J by 3 bases, leaving 9 bases between them. This CDR3 has 11 amino acids. The germline CDR1 and CDR2 sequences are DFQATT and SNEGSKA (reference sequence). The CDR3 here is CSAEEGYEQYF. DNA of the CDR3: TGCAGTGCCGAGGAGGGCTACGAGCAGTACTTC.

This clone occurred a few times. This chain connects TRBV28 to TRBJ1-6; D call uncertain. This CDR3 is 18 amino acids long. Germline assignment: CDR1 MDHEN and CDR2 SYDVKM. Trimming shortened V by 7 bases and J by 9 bases, and 28 bases separated the two germline ends. The DNA for the CDR3 is TGTGCCAGCACCTCCTACAGACGCGGGCGGGAATGGGGTTCACCCCTCCACTTT. It codes for CASTSYRRGREWGSPLHF.

The chain couples TRBV24-1 to TRBJ2-1; 8 bases map to TRBD1. Trimming cost V 4 bases and J 9 bases; bases outside gene matches: 10. Germline CDR1 reads KGHDR; CDR2 reads SFDVKD. The CDR3 contains 15 residues. The CDR3 here is CATSDPGQVIGEQFF. As DNA, the CDR3 is TGTGCCACCAGTGACCCGGGACAGGTCATAGGTGAGCAGTTCTTC.

The chain employs TRBV7-8 and TRBJ2-7; possibly TRBD1 for D (5 bases). CDR3 length: 14 residues. CDR1 is SGHVS, CDR2 FQNEAQ, per germline. V was clipped by 5 bases and J by 3 bases, with 14 bases between them. Here the CDR3 DNA reads TGTGCCAGCAGCACGACAGTAAACTTCTACGAGCAGTACTTC. This codes for CASSTTVNFYEQYF. The whole variable domain, filled in from reference TRBV7-8 and TRBJ2-7, reads GAGVSQSPRYKVAKRGQDVALRCDPISGHVSLFWYQQALGQGPEFLTYFQNEAQLDKSGLPSDRFFAERPEGSVSTLKIQRTQQEDSAVYLCASSTTVNFYEQYFGPGTRLTVT.

The chain has TRBV5-1 and TRBJ2-1; TRBD1 aligns across 9 bases. Unmatched junction bases numbered 5, after V lost 0 bases and J lost 7 bases. Looked up from germline, CDR1 is SGHRS and CDR2 is YFSETQ. This CDR3 comprises 15 residues. CDR3 protein: CASSLAGTGSNEQFF. The CDR3 DNA reads TGCGCCAGCAGCTTGGCTGGGACAGGGTCGAATGAGCAGTTCTTC.

This clone was seen just once. The chain recombines TRBV9 with TRBJ1-2, with D perhaps matching TRBD1 (5 bases). CDR3 length equals 14 residues. Germline V gene sequence: CDR1 SGDLS, CDR2 YYNGEE. V shed 0 bases and J shed 8 bases, with 14 bases lying between them. For the CDR3, the DNA is TGTGCCAGCAGCGTAGGACAGTGGAGGGACGGCTACACCTTC. Its protein product is CASSVGQWRDGYTF.

This chain connects TRBV20-1 to TRBJ1-1; D perhaps matches TRBD1 (6 bases). The V gene's germline CDR1 is DFQATT and CDR2 SNEGSKA (reference sequence). The CDR3 is 11 residues long. CDR3 sequence (DNA): TGCAGGGCCGGGACACCCCTCGAAGCTTTCTTT. This codes for CRAGTPLEAFF.

This rearrangement joins TRBV5-1 to TRBJ1-6; D not resolved. The V and J ends lost 0 bases and 5 bases respectively, with 6 bases between them. Germline CDR1 is SGHRS and CDR2 is YFSETQ. This CDR3 contains 14 residues. CDR3 coding DNA: TGCGCCAGCAGCTTGGAACAAAATAATTCACCCCTCCACTTT. It codes for CASSLEQNNSPLHF.

This clone appeared a single time. This chain connects TRBV5-4 to TRBJ2-7; 9 bases agree with TRBD1. Germline V gene data show CDR1 as SGHNT and CDR2 as YYREEE (reference sequence). This CDR3 comprises 15 residues. V was clipped by 4 bases and J by 2 bases; unmatched bases: 7. The CDR3 nucleotides read TGTGCCAGCAGCCGCTCGGGACAGGGCACCTACGAGCAGTACTTC. Translation gives CASSRSGQGTYEQYF.

This chain uses TRBV5-1 with TRBJ1-1, with 7 positions matching TRBD1. The CDR3 has 15 residues. V shed 4 bases, J shed 1 base, and the junction held 7 bases outside the gene matches. The germline CDR1 and CDR2 sequences are SGHRS and YFSETQ. CDR3 sequence (DNA): TGCGCCAGCAGCCCTCGGACAGGAGGGAACACTGAAGCTTTCTTT. Translation gives CASSPRTGGNTEAFF.

The chain is built from TRBV3-1 (or the pseudogene TRBV3-2) and TRBJ2-7; 9 bases map to TRBD1. The V gene end was trimmed by 2 bases and the J gene end by 2 bases; junction bases not matched to a gene: 4. The CDR3 loop spans 15 amino acids. Germline assignment: CDR1 LGHDT and CDR2 YNNKEL (reference sequence). CDR3 nucleotides: TGTGCCAGCAGCCAACGGGGGACAGGGACCTACGAGCAGTACTTC. As protein: CASSQRGTGTYEQYF.

V is TRBV19 and J is TRBJ2-7; 12 bases are a match to TRBD2. There are 16 residues in the CDR3. Unmatched junction bases numbered 11, after V lost 4 bases and J lost 7 bases. Looked up from germline, CDR1 is LNHDA and CDR2 is SQIVND (reference sequence). Here the CDR3 reads CASSTLTSGGRGEQYF. CDR3 DNA sequence: TGTGCCAGTAGTACCCTGACTAGCGGGGGCAGAGGAGAGCAGTACTTC.

This clone occurred a few times. The chain combines TRBV5-4 with TRBJ2-5, with a weak D call TRBD1 (5 bases). From germline, CDR1 is SGHNT and CDR2 YYREEE (reference sequence). The CDR3 has 14 amino acids. V gave up 0 bases and J gave up 5 bases, with 11 bases separating them. The CDR3 DNA reads TGTGCCAGCAGCTTGGAGGCAGGGCGGGAGACCCAGTACTTC. It yields the protein CASSLEAGRETQYF. Based on the CDR3 plus reference TRBV5-4 and TRBJ2-5, the full variable domain is ETGVTQSPTHLIKTRGQQVTLRCSSQSGHNTVSWYQQALGQGPQFIFQYYREEENGRGNFPPRFSGLQFPNYSSELNVNALELDDSALYLCASSLEAGRETQYFGPGTRLLVL.

The chain combines TRBV7-2 with TRBJ1-2; weak D call: TRBD1 (6 bases). This CDR3 spans 13 amino acids. V shed 0 bases and J shed 7 bases, with 9 bases lying between them. CDR1 is SGHTA and CDR2 is FQGNSA in the germline V gene. CDR3 in DNA: TGTGCCAGCAGCTTAGCGAGACAGGCTGGCTACACCTTC. Its translation: CASSLARQAGYTF.

This chain uses TRBV10-2 with TRBJ1-2; D is undetermined. Germline V gene lookup returns CDR1 WSHSY and CDR2 SAAADI. Trimming left V 7 bases short and J 0 bases short, with 12 bases between. There are 14 residues in the CDR3. CDR3 region: CASTSTETNYGYTF. The CDR3 DNA follows: TGCGCCAGCACATCAACAGAAACTAACTATGGCTACACCTTC.

The chain links TRBV7-9 to TRBJ2-3, with a tentative D call TRBD2 (5 bases). Trimming stripped 3 bases from V and 2 bases from J, with 12 bases between. This CDR3 has 15 amino acids. Germline V gene lookup returns CDR1 SEHNR and CDR2 FQNEAQ (reference sequence). CDR3 amino acids: CASSFTSGLTDTQYF. CDR3 bases: TGTGCCAGCAGCTTCACCAGCGGACTCACAGATACGCAGTATTTT.